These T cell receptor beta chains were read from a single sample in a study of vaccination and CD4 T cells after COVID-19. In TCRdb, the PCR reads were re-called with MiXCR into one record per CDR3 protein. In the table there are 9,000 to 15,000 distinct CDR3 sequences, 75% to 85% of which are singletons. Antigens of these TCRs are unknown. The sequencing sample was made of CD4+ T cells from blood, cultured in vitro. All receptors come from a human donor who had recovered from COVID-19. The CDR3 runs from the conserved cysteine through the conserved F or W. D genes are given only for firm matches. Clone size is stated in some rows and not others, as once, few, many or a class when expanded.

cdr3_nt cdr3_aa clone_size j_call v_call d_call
TGCAGTGCTAGACCCGTCGCGCCTTCTGGAAACACCATATATTTT CSARPVAPSGNTIYF few TRBJ1-3 TRBV20-1 -
TGTGCCAGCAGCTTGGACAAGCAGTACGAGCAGTACTTC CASSLDKQYEQYF once TRBJ2-7 TRBV7-2 -
TGCAGTGCTCCCGGGACAGGGTGGAACGAGCAGTACTTC CSAPGTGWNEQYF few TRBJ2-7 TRBV20-1 TRBD1
TGTGCCAGCAGTCCCCGATGGGATACGCAGTATTTT CASSPRWDTQYF - TRBJ2-3 TRBV28 -
TGCAGTGCTAGAAGCCCCGGGACAGGGGGCGCGAGATATGGCTACACCTTC CSARSPGTGGARYGYTF - TRBJ1-2 TRBV20-1 TRBD1
TGTGCCAGCAGCTTAGACCCCAGTTATAATTCACCCCTCCACTTT CASSLDPSYNSPLHF - TRBJ1-6 TRBV7-2 -
TGTGCCAGCAGTTTACAGACAGGAGCGAACACTGAAGCTTTCTTT CASSLQTGANTEAFF - TRBJ1-1 TRBV6-5 -
TGTGCCAGCAGTTCAGGGGTCAATCTAATACGGCCCCAGCATTTT CASSSGVNLIRPQHF - TRBJ1-5 TRBV28 -
TGTGCCAGCAGTTTCCGCAACCCTTCTAACTATGGCTACACCTTC CASSFRNPSNYGYTF few TRBJ1-2 TRBV27 -
TGCAGCGTTGAAAGGGGGACCACTGAAGCTTTCTTT CSVERGTTEAFF - TRBJ1-1 TRBV29-1 -
TGTGCCAGTAGTTACAGGGGGATGACAGATACGCAGTATTTT CASSYRGMTDTQYF once TRBJ2-3 TRBV19 TRBD1
TGTGCCAGCAGCTTATCCCCGGGAGTGCGGGAGCAGTACTTC CASSLSPGVREQYF - TRBJ2-7 TRBV11-2 -
TGTGCCACCCGTGCGGCGGGGGACGAAAAACTGTTTTTT CATRAAGDEKLFF - TRBJ1-4 TRBV24-1 -
TGCGCCAGCTCTACTGGCGCTCAGCCCCAGCATTTT CASSTGAQPQHF - TRBJ1-5 TRBV10-1 -
TGTGCCAGCAGCGAGCTAGCGGGAGGAAGAGAGACCCAGTACTTC CASSELAGGRETQYF - TRBJ2-5 TRBV7-2 TRBD2
TGTGCCAGCATTGCCGGGACTAGCGGCTCCTACGAGCAGTACTTC CASIAGTSGSYEQYF few TRBJ2-7 TRBV28 TRBD2
TGTGCCAGCAGCCGTACGGACAGGGCAGAGGCTTTCTTT CASSRTDRAEAFF - TRBJ1-1 TRBV5-6 TRBD1
TGTGCCATCAGGCCGGGACAGGGAGACGGGGGCTACACCTTC CAIRPGQGDGGYTF once TRBJ1-2 TRBV10-3 TRBD1
TGTGCCTGGAGTTACCCGGGTGGCCAGCCCCAGCATTTT CAWSYPGGQPQHF - TRBJ1-5 TRBV30 -
TGTGCCAGCATTTTAGTTTCGGGGGGTGATGGCTACACCTTC CASILVSGGDGYTF - TRBJ1-2 TRBV2 -
TGTGCCAGTGACAGGGGGACACCACTTAGCAATCAGCCCCAGCATTTT CASDRGTPLSNQPQHF - TRBJ1-5 TRBV19 TRBD1
TGTGCCAGTAGTTCGCCGGGGGTAGCGTTCGATACGCAGTATTTT CASSSPGVAFDTQYF - TRBJ2-3 TRBV19 -
TGTGCCAGCAGCCTTCTAGCGGGAGTGGACACCGGGGAGCTGTTTTTT CASSLLAGVDTGELFF - TRBJ2-2 TRBV7-9 TRBD2
TGTGCCACCAGCAGAGACCTTGATCAGCCCCAGCATTTT CATSRDLDQPQHF - TRBJ1-5 TRBV15 -
TGTGCCACCAGCAGAGCAAGGGGACAGTTCCCCCAGCATTTT CATSRARGQFPQHF - TRBJ1-5 TRBV15 TRBD1
TGTGCCAGCAGGTATACTTTAACCGGGGAGCTGTTTTTT CASRYTLTGELFF - TRBJ2-2 TRBV7-9 -